Listed here is a single TCR beta chain. What it recognizes is unknown. The record originates from a study of cytomegalovirus exposure and HLA in healthy donors. Trimming left V 3 bases short and J 2 bases short, with 19 bases between. This CDR3 has 17 residues. The germline V gene has CDR1 SGDLS and CDR2 YYNGEE. PCR amplification relied on 60 Vbeta primers (plus 13 Jbeta primers). Using immunoSEQ multiplex PCR, the repertoire was profiled, and TCRdb retains in-frame clones only, with some absent. The sample lists roughly 100,000 clones; roughly 73% were seen once. Whole-study results and caveats: Roughly uniform sequencing depth across donors was assumed, possibly incorrectly.

The sequenced sample consisted of PBMCs. The sequence derives from a woman aged 40 to 55 in good health and CMV-seropositive. The chain combines TRBV9 with TRBJ2-3; tentatively, D is TRBD1 (7 bases). The CDR3 DNA reads as TGTGCCAGCAGCGCTCAACCCCCAGGGGGGCACACAGATACGCAGTATTTT. Its translation: CASSAQPPGGHTDTQYF.